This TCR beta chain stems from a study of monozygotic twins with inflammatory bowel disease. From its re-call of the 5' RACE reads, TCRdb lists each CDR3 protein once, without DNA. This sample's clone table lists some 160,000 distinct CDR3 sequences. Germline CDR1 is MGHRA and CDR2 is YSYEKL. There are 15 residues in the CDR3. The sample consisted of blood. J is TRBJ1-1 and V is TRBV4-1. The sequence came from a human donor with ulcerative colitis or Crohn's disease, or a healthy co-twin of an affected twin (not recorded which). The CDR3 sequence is CASSQTRRGSTEAFF.